The clone carrying this TCR beta chain was detected only a few times. Its antigen is not known. TCRdb re-analysed the RT-PCR reads in MiXCR, keeping a single row per CDR3 protein. Of 800,000 to 1,000,000 distinct CDR3 sequences listed, about 20% are singletons. The data were taken from a study of response to subunit inactivated influenza vaccine. Germline loops: CDR1 GTSNPN, CDR2 SVGIG (reference sequence). Unmatched junction bases numbered 10, after V lost 5 bases and J lost 8 bases. The CDR3 has 14 residues. Whole-study results and caveats: Researchers suggested that each seasonal influenza vaccination recruits few new T cells.

The material sequenced was PBMCs from blood, taken 4 to 6 days after vaccination. The chain employs TRBV30 and TRBJ2-1, with 9 bases aligning to TRBD1. The clonotype originates from a man between 45 and 60 years old who received an inactivated influenza vaccine. CDR3: CAWGPTGTGHEQFF. The CDR3 DNA sequence: TGTGCCTGGGGTCCTACCGGGACAGGGCATGAGCAGTTCTTC.